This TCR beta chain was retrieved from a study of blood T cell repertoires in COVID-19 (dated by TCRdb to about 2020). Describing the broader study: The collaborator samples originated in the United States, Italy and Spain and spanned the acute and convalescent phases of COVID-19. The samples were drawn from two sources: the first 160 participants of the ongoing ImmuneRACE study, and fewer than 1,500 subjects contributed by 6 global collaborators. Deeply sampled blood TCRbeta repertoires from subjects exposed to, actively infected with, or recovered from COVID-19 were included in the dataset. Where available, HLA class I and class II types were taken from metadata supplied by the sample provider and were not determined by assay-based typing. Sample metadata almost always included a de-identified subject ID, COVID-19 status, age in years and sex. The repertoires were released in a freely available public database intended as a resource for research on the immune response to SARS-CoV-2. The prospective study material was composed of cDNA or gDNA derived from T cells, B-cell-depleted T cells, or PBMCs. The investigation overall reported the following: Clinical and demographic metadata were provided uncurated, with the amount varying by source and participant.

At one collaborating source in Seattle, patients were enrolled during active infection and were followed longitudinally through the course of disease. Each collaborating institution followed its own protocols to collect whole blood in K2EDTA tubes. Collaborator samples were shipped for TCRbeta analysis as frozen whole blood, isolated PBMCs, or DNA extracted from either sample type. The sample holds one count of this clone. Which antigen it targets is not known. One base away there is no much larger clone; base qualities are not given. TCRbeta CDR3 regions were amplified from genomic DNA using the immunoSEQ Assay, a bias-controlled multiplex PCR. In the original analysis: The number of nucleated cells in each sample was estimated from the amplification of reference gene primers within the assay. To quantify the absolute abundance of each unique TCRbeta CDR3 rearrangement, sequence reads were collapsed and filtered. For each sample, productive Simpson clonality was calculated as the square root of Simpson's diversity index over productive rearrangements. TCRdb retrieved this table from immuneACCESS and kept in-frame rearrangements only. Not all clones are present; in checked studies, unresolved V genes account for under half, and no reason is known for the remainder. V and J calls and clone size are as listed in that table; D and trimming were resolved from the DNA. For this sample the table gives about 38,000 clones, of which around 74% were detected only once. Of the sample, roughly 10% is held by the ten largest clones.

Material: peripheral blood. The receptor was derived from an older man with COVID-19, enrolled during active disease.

The DNA sequence is TGTGCCAGCTCACAGCAGGAAACAACTAATGAAAAACTGTTTTTT. Translation gives CASSQQETTNEKLFF. The sequence joins TRBV18 to TRBJ1-4, with an unclear D gene assignment. The CDR3 goes from the cysteine to the phenylalanine over 15 residues. The read is trimmed to its CDR3 DNA, 45 bases read in frame from base 1. For CDR1 and CDR2, the germline V gene lists KGHSH and LQKENI. V is reduced by 4 bases and J by 0 bases, leaving a spacing of 9 bases between them.